This T cell receptor (beta chain) was sequenced for a study of T-cell reconstitution after alpha-beta-depleted transplantation in children. The TCRbeta library incorporated unique molecular identifiers. MiXCR was run by TCRdb on the PCR reads, yielding one entry per CDR3 protein. The table shows over 45,000 distinct CDR3 sequences, with roughly 45% occurring only once. Study-level points and caveats: Surviving recipient T cells and thymic progenitors underlay high day-60 TCRbeta diversity in some patients. Once a year had passed after transplant, T-cell counts and diversity came mostly from newly produced T cells. The study reportedly traced alpha-beta T cells about two months after transplant to several hundred expanded graft clones.

Notes on this clonotype: The target antigen is unknown.

Germline CDR1 SQVTM, CDR2 ANQGSEA. Trimming shortened V by 7 bases and J by 5 bases, and 20 bases separated the two germline ends. The length of the CDR3 is 14 residues. The chain couples TRBV29-1 to TRBJ1-2; D gene ambiguous. The source was PBMCs, mostly from graft donor cells, collected 360 days after TCRalphabeta/CD19-depleted stem cell transplant. The receptor comes from a male patient younger than 18 who had a stem cell transplant for acute lymphoblastic leukemia, so the T cells may come from the graft donor. CDR3 loop: CSADPQMRNYGYTF. The CDR3 DNA follows: TGCAGCGCAGACCCACAGATGAGGAATTATGGCTACACCTTC.